The source of this T cell receptor (beta chain) is a study of cytomegalovirus exposure and HLA in healthy donors. Of note for this clone: Its specificity is unknown.

Study-wide findings and caveats: Earlier analysis yielded a pattern in which most TCR beta V segments were productive about 90% or about 30% of the time. A later analysis showed TCR association rates differing by HLA locus, peaking at DRB1 and lowest at HLA-C. Analysis was performed later, and it showed HLA-associated TCR beta chains to be more clonally expanded than equally common others.

In the PCR, 60 Vbeta and 13 Jbeta primers were used. Profiling relied on immunoSEQ multiplex PCR, and the TCRdb table lists in-frame clones only, not all of them. The data show tens of thousands of clones, less than 85% seen once. This CDR3 is 14 amino acids long. Germline V lookup: CDR1 MDHEN, CDR2 SYDVKM. Trimming removed 4 bases at V and 8 bases at J, with 14 bases between. The rearrangement joins TRBV28 to TRBJ1-4; the D gene is possibly TRBD1 (5 bases). The sequence was collected from a man in his thirties or forties in good health and CMV-seropositive. Sequencing was performed on PBMCs. CDR3 nucleotide sequence: TGTGCCAGCAGTTCGCTAGGGGAGGACGAAAAACTGTTTTTT. Translation: CASSSLGEDEKLFF.